This TCR beta chain is drawn from a study of immune evolution from preneoplasia to lung adenocarcinoma. Assay used: immunoSEQ multiplex PCR; TCRdb lists only in-frame clones, some missing. The data contain about 5,700 clones, roughly 80% of them singletons. Histologic diagnosis was independently verified by two lung pathologists. Per germline, CDR1 GTSNPN and CDR2 SVGIG (reference sequence). Trimming removed 6 bases from V and 10 bases from J, with 19 bases in between. The CDR3 covers 13 residues. This chain connects TRBV30 to TRBJ2-1; D is perhaps TRBD1 (5 bases). The sequenced sample was FFPE adjacent normal lung tissue. This sequence originates from a person aged 65 to 79 with lung adenocarcinoma. The CDR3 DNA is TGTGCCTGCTTGGGGCTAGGGGATGGGGAGCAGTTCTTC. It codes for CACLGLGDGEQFF.